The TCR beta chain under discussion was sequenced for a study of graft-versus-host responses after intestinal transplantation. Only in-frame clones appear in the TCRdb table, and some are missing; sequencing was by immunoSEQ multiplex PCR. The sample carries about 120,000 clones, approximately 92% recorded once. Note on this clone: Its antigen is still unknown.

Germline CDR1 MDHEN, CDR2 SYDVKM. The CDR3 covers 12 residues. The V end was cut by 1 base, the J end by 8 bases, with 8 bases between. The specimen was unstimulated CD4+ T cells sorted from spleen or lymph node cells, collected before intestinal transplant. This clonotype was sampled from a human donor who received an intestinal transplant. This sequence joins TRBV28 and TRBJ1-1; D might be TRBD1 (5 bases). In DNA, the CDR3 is TGTGCCAGCAGTTTATACGCAGGGGAAGCTTTCTTT. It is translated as CASSLYAGEAFF.